This is a list of T cell receptor beta chains from one sample in a study of T cells in Graves' hyperthyroidism and ophthalmopathy. TCRdb processed the multiplex PCR reads anew with MiXCR; each CDR3 protein has one entry. The table has about 570,000 distinct CDR3 sequences, about half seen once. Material: peripheral blood or thyroid tissue (not recorded which). These receptor sequences come from an adult woman with Graves' disease, either hyperthyroidism or ophthalmopathy (not recorded which). The CDR3 runs from the conserved cysteine through the conserved F or W. The D gene is left open where the match is weak. The size field is filled for only some rows; it gives once, few, many or a size class.

j_gene: TRBJ2-7
abundance: many
d_gene: TRBD1
v_gene: TRBV29-1
CDR3nt: TGCAGCGTTCCGGGGGACAGGGGACCCTACGAGCAGTACTTC
CDR3aa: CSVPGDRGPYEQYF

j_gene: TRBJ1-2
abundance: few
d_gene: .
v_gene: TRBV25-1
CDR3nt: TGTGCCAGCAGCGTCAGGGAGTCTGGCTACACCTTC
CDR3aa: CASSVRESGYTF

j_gene: TRBJ1-5
abundance: .
d_gene: .
v_gene: TRBV29-1
CDR3nt: TGCAGCGTTGAGCTGGGGACTAGCAATCAGCCCCAGCATTTT
CDR3aa: CSVELGTSNQPQHF

j_gene: TRBJ2-7
abundance: many
d_gene: TRBD1
v_gene: TRBV7-9
CDR3nt: TGTGCCAGCAGCCCTCTACAGGGGGCGAACGAGCAGTACTTC
CDR3aa: CASSPLQGANEQYF

j_gene: TRBJ1-2
abundance: .
d_gene: .
v_gene: TRBV28
CDR3nt: TGTGCCAGCAGTTTGGCCAACAGGGTAAATGGCTACACCTTC
CDR3aa: CASSLANRVNGYTF

j_gene: TRBJ1-2
abundance: .
d_gene: TRBD1
v_gene: TRBV10-3
CDR3nt: TGTGCCATTGCCAACAGGGGAGCAATACTCTATGGCTACACCTTC
CDR3aa: CAIANRGAILYGYTF

j_gene: TRBJ2-3
abundance: few
d_gene: TRBD2
v_gene: TRBV2
CDR3nt: TGTGCCAGCAGCCTGCGCGCGGGAGGGTCCGATACGCAGTATTTT
CDR3aa: CASSLRAGGSDTQYF

j_gene: TRBJ1-3
abundance: .
d_gene: .
v_gene: TRBV11-2
CDR3nt: TGTGCCAGCAGCCCCCAGGTTTTCGTGGGCTTTACTGCGTTT
CDR3aa: CASSPQVFVGFTAF

j_gene: TRBJ2-7
abundance: many
d_gene: .
v_gene: TRBV15
CDR3nt: TGTGCCACCAGCAGAGAACGGGCAGGCTCCTACGAGCAGTACTTC
CDR3aa: CATSRERAGSYEQYF

j_gene: TRBJ1-2
abundance: few
d_gene: TRBD1
v_gene: TRBV29-1
CDR3nt: TGCAGCGCCTCTCCGGGACAGGGCTATGGCTACACCTTC
CDR3aa: CSASPGQGYGYTF